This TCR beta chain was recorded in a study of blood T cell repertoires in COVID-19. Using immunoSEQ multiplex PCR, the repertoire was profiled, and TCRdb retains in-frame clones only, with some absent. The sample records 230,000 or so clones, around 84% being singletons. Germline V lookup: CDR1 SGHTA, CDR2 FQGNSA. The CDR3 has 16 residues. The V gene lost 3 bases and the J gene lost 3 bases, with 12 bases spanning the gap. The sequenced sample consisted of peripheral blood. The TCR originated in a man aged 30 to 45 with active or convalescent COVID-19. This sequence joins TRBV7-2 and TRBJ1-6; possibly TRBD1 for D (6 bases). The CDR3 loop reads CASSFTQGNYNSPLHF. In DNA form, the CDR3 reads TGTGCCAGCAGCTTTACGCAGGGGAACTATAATTCACCCCTCCACTTT.